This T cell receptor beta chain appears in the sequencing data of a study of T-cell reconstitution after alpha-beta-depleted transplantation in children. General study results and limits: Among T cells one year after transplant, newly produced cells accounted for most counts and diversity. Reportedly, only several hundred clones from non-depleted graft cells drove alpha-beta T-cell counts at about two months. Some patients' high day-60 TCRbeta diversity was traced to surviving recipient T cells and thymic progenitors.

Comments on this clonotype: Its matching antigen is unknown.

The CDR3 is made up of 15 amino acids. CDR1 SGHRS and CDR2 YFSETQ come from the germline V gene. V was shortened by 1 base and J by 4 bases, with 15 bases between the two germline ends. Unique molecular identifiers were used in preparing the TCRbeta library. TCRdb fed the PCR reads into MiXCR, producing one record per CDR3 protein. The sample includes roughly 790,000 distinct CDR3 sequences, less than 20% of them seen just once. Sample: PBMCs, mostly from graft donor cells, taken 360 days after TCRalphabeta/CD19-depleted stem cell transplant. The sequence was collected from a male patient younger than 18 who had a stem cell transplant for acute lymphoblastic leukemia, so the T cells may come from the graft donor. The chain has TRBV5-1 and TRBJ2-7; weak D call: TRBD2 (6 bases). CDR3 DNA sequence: TGCGCCAGCAGCTTGAGTACGGGAGCGGGTTACGAGCAGTACTTC. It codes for CASSLSTGAGYEQYF. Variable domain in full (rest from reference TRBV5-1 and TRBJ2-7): KAGVTQTPRYLIKTRGQQVTLSCSPISGHRSVSWYQQTPGQGLQFLFEYFSETQRNKGNFPGRFSGRQFSNSRSEMNVSTLELGDSALYLCASSLSTGAGYEQYFGPGTRLTVT.